This T cell receptor beta chain came from a study of CD8+ T cells in alopecia areata. General study results and limits: Patients displayed less clarity in TCR sharing than mice, a finding possibly related to HLA. Tofacitinib significantly reduced both scalp clonality and expanded CD8+ clones among the top 100. Greater clonality was observed in lesional scalp samples, especially alopecia totalis/universalis, versus normal scalp.

Trimming at V came to 0 bases and at J to 0 bases, leaving 1 base not matched to a gene. This CDR3 has 17 residues. Germline V CDR1 and CDR2: SGHDT, YYEEEE. The treatment was: oral pan-JAK inhibitor, 5-10 mg twice daily. Samples from alopecia areata patients were lesional scalp punch biopsies and peripheral blood. RNA was extracted and reverse transcribed into cDNA as the sequencing template. Profiled with immunoSEQ multiplex PCR; TCRdb holds only in-frame clones, not every one. The table lists some 190,000 clones, 60% of them singletons. As concerns this clone: As yet, its antigen is unknown.

This receptor was identified in a human donor with alopecia areata. The rearrangement uses TRBV5-6 and TRBJ2-1; 12 positions agree with TRBD2. The sample here was CD4+ T cells sorted from blood, taken at week 24, from a patient treated with tofacitinib. In nucleotides, the CDR3 is TGTGCCAGCAGCTTGGGACTAGCGGGGGCCTCCTACAATGAGCAGTTCTTC. It codes for CASSLGLAGASYNEQFF.